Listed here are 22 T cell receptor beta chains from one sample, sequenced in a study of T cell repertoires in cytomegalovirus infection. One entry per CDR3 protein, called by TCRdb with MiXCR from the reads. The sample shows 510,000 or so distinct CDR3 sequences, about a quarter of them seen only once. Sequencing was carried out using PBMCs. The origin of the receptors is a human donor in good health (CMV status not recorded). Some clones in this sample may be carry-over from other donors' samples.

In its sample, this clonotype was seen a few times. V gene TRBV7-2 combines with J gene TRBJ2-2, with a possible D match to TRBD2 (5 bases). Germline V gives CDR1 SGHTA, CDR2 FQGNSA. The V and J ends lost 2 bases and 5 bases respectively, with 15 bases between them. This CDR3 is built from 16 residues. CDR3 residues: CASSLSEVGITGELFF. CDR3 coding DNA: TGTGCCAGCAGCTTATCGGAGGTCGGGATTACCGGGGAGCTGTTTTTT.

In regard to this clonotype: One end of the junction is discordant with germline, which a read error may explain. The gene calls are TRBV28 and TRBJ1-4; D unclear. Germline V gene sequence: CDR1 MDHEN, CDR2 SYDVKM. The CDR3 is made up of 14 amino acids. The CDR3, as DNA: TGTTCCAGCAGTTTGCCCACTTCGGGTGAAAAACTGTTTTTT. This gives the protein CSSSLPTSGEKLFF.

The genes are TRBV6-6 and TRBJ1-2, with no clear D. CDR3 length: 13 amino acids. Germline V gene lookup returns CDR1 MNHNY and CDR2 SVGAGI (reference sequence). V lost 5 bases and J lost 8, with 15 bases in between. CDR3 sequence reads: CASSVYAGGGYTF. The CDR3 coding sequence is TGTGCCAGCAGTGTCTACGCTGGAGGCGGCTACACCTTC.

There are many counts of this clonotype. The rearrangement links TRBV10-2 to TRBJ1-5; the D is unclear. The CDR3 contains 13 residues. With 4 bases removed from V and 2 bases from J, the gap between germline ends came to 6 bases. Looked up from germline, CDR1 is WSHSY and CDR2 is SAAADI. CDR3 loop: CASSVGGNQPQHF. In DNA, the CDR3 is TGCGCCAGCAGTGTAGGAGGCAATCAGCCCCAGCATTTT.

The CDR3 bases are TGTGCCAGCAGTTACTCGCCAGGCCGAATTAGCAATCAGCCCCAGCATTTT. Its translation: CASSYSPGRISNQPQHF. V usage is TRBV6-5 and J usage is TRBJ1-5, with D unresolved. Trimming removed 0 bases at V and 0 bases at J, with 12 bases between. The CDR3 is 17 amino acids. CDR1 and CDR2 (germline): MNHEY, SVGAGI.

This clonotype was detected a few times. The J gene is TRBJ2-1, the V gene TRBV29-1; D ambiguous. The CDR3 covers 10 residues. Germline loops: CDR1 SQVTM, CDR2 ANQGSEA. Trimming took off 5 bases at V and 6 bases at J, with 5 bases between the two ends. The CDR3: CSVRVNEQFF. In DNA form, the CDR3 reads TGCAGCGTTAGGGTCAATGAGCAGTTCTTC.

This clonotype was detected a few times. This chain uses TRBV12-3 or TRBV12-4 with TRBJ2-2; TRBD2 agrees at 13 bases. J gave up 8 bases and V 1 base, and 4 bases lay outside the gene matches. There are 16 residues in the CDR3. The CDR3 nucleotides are TGTGCCAGCAGTTTAGGACTAGCGGGAGGAGCGGGGGAGCTGTTTTTT. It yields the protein CASSLGLAGGAGELFF.

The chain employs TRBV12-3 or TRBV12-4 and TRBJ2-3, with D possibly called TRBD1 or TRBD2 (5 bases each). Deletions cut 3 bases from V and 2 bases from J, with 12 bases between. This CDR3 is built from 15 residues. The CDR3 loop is CASSLGSGATDTQYF. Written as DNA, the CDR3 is TGTGCCAGCAGTTTGGGTTCCGGGGCCACAGATACGCAGTATTTT.

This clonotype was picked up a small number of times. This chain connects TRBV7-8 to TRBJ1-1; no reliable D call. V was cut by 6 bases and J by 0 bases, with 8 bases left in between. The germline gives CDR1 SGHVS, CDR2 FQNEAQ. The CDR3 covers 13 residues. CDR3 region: CASRVFMNTEAFF. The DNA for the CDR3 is TGTGCCAGCAGGGTCTTCATGAACACTGAAGCTTTCTTT.

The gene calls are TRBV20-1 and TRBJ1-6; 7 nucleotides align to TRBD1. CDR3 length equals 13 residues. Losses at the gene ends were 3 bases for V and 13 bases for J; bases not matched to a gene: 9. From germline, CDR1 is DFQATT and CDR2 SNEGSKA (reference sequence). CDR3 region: CSASPGTVRPLHF. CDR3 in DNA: TGCAGTGCTAGCCCCGGGACAGTTCGGCCCCTCCACTTT.

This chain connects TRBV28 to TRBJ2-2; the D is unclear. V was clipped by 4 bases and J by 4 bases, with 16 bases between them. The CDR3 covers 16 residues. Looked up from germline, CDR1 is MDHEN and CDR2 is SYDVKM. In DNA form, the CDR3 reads TGTGCCAGCAGTTCGCCCCAAGAGGCTAGCACCGGGGAGCTGTTTTTT. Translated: CASSSPQEASTGELFF. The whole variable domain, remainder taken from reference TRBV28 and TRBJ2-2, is DVKVTQSSRYLVKRTGEKVFLECVQDMDHENMFWYRQDPGLGLRLIYFSYDVKMKEKGDIPEGYSVSREKKERFSLILESASTNQTSMYLCASSSPQEASTGELFFGEGSRLTVL.

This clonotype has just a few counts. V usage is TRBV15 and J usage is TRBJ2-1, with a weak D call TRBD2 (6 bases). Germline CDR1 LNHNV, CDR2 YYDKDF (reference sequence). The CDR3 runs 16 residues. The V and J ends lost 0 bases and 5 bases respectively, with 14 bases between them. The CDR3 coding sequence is TGTGCCACCAGCAGAGATGGTACCGGGAGCAACAATGAGCAGTTCTTC. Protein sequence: CATSRDGTGSNNEQFF.

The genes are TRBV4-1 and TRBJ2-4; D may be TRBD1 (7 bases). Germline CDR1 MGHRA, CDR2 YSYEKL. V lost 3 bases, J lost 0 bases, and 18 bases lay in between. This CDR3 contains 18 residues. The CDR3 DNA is TGCGCCAGCAGCCACCCCCCCGCAGGGGGGAAAGCCAAAAACATTCAGTACTTC. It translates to CASSHPPAGGKAKNIQYF.

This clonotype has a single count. CDR3 amino acids: CASSFSVLTLHTGELFF. CDR3 bases: TGTGCCAGCAGCTTTTCGGTACTAACCCTCCACACCGGGGAGCTGTTTTTT. The rearrangement joins TRBV7-2 to TRBJ2-2; D unresolved. Germline values: CDR1 SGHTA, CDR2 FQGNSA. This CDR3 has 17 amino acids. V was shortened by 3 bases and J by 3 bases, with 17 bases between the two germline ends.

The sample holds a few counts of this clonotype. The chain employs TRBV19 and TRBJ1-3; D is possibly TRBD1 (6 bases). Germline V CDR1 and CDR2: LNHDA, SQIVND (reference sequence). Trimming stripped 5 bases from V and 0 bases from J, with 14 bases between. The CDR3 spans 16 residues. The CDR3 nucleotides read TGTGCCAGTAGTCTCCCTTGGACAGCCTCTGGAAACACCATATATTTT. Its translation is CASSLPWTASGNTIYF.

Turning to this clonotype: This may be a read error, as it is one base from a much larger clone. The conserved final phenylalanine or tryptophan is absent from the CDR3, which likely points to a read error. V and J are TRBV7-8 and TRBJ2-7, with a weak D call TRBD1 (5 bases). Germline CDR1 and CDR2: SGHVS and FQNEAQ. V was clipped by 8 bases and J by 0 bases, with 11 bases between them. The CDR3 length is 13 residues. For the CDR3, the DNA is TGTGCCAGCGGTTCCAGGGCCTCCTACGAGCAGTACATC. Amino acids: CASGSRASYEQYI.

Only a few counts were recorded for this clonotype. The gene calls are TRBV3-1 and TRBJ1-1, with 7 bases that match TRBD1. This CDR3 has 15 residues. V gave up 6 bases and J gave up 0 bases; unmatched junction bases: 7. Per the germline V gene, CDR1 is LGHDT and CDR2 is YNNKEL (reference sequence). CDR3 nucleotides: TGTGCCAGCAGGATGACAGGGACCATGAACACTGAAGCTTTCTTT. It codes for CASRMTGTMNTEAFF.

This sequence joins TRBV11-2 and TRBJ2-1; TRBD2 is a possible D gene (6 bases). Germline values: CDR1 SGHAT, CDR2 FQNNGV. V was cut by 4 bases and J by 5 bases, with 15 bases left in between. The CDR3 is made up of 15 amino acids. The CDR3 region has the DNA TGTGCCAGCAGCTCTCTAGCGAACCAAAACAATGAGCAGTTCTTC. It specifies CASSSLANQNNEQFF.

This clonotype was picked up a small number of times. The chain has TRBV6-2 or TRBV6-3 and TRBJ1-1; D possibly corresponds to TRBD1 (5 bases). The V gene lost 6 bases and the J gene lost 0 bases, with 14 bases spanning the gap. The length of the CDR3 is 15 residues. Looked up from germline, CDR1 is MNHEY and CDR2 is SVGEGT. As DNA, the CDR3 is TGTGCCAGCAGCCCCCTGGGGGGAATGAACACTGAAGCTTTCTTT. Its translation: CASSPLGGMNTEAFF.

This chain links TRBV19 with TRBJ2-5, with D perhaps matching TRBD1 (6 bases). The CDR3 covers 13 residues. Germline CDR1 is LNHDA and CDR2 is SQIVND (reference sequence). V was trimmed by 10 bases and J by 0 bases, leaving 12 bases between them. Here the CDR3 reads CATRGQNQETQYF. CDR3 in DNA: TGTGCCACTCGAGGACAGAACCAAGAGACCCAGTACTTC.

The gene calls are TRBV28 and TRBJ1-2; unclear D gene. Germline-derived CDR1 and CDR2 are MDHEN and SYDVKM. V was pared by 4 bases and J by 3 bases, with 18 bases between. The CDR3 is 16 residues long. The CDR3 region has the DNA TGTGCCAGCAGTTACGTTCTGCTGGGTCTGCACTATGGCTACACCTTC. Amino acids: CASSYVLLGLHYGYTF.

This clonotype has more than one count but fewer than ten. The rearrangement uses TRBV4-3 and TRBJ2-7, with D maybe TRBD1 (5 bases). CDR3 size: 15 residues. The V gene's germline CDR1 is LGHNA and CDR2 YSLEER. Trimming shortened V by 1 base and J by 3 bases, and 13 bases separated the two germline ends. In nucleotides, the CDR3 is TGCGCCAGCAGCCAAGTGGAACAGGTCTTCTACGAGCAGTACGTC. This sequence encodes CASSQVEQVFYEQYV.